Described below is a single T cell receptor (beta chain) sequence and its context. It has no known antigen specificity. Per-base quality was not reported, and no clone a single base away is much larger than it. The entry originates in a study of shared clonotypes between healthy human individuals (dated by TCRdb to the early 2020s). About the full investigation: A few men and a couple of women, aged 18 to 49 years, made up the cohort. Each donor's leukapheresis produced roughly between roughly 0.94 and 9.5 billion PBMCs. The study deeply sequenced blood TCR repertoires of about 5 healthy adults to estimate repertoire size and the extent of clonotype sharing between individuals. For each donor, CD4 naive and CD4 memory were each given three plates, CD8 naive was given two plates, and CD8 memory was given one plate. Different laboratories and diverse techniques were used to prepare libraries and sequence TCR repertoires, to increase sequencing depth and limit assay-specific biases.

Results the study describes overall, beyond this receptor: Around 5% of naive CD4, 3.5% of naive CD8, around 2.3% of memory CD4, and less than 0.45% of memory CD8 clonotypes were shared across a handful of donors. The small number of donors limited the genetic and exposure-history diversity represented. Based on pairwise subsampling, the degree of clonotype sharing among donors was expected to be affected by sequencing depth. Clonotypes shared by all four sorted-subset donors showed higher generation probabilities than non-shared clonotypes. Incomplete sequencing was indicated by rarefaction of sorted-subset datasets, despite the large sequencing depth. Sampling was limited to blood, and TCR repertoires in tissue likely differ from TCR repertoires in blood. Estimated clonotype richness was generally larger for naive than for memory subsets.

Including cysteine and phenylalanine, the CDR3 has 12 amino acids. The only DNA kept is the CDR3, 36 bases in frame from the first base. The germline V gene (reference sequence) sets CDR1 to GTSNPN and CDR2 to SVGIG. Donors were healthy HIV-negative adults with no recently reported acute infections or vaccinations. Every donor was a Caucasian adult residing in Nashville, Tennessee, USA. CD4+ T cells were enriched through magnetic negative selection, after which naive cells were positively selected on CD45RA and the remaining negative fraction served as the memory subset. Blood was collected by leukapheresis, and PBMCs were isolated by Ficoll-Histopaque density gradient centrifugation and then cryopreserved in liquid nitrogen vapor phase. Purity and quantity of every magnetically sorted T cell population were checked by analytical flow cytometry. From each sorted fraction, genomic DNA was isolated and quantified by UV absorbance on a Nanodrop 2000c.

Using the deep immunoSEQ assay, TCR CDR3 regions were amplified from genomic DNA by multiplex PCR. For each cell subset, the extracted genomic DNA was distributed evenly across all wells of several immunoSEQ 96-well plates, and each plate served as one replicate. For sorted subsets, approximately 200 ng of genomic DNA, equivalent to 30,000 or so T cell genomes, went into each replicate PCR. The purified libraries were quantified using a Qubit 3.0 fluorometer, sized with a Bioanalyzer 2100, and then quantified again using the KAPA Library Quantification kit. A separate single-read 150-cycle Illumina NextSeq 550 flow cell was used to sequence each immunoSEQ 96-well plate. The paper's processing steps were these. Because only junctional sequences without quality scores were contained in the immunoSEQ output, filtering matching that applied to full-length reads could not be performed. Sequences were annotated with PyIR, a Python wrapper for IgBLAST v1.9, and V/J genes and CDR3 were assigned using IMGT germline references. Reads were filtered out if the reads had weak V/J assignments (E-value above 1e-6), no CDR3, stop codons, out-of-frame junctions, or ambiguous translated residues. V3J clonotypes were defined as sequences sharing the same inferred V gene, J gene, and CDR3 amino acid sequence. Percentage overlap between repertoires was calculated by dividing the number of shared unique clonotypes by the size of the smaller repertoire. RTK rarefaction, the Chao1 estimator, and Recon v2.1 estimates of unobserved clonotypes were used to assess repertoire richness. Generation probabilities were computed with OLGA for all TCRbeta clonotypes obtained by the gDNA method from four donors. Entries here come from immuneACCESS through TCRdb and include only in-frame sequences with V and J called. Some clones fail to appear in such tables; in the studies checked, an unresolved V gene covers under half of the shortfall, and the cause of the remainder is unknown. That table is the source of V, J and clone size, and D and trimming were worked out from the DNA. The sample yields over a million clones; about four fifths were counted once. The ten largest clones represent approximately 0.52% of the sample.

The chain links TRBV30 with TRBJ2-5; TRBD2 lines up with 8 middle nucleotides. TRBJ2-7 matches the DNA end more closely, so the J call is doubtful. The sequenced material came from memory CD4+ T cells from PBMCs. In light of the paper, this sample's cell subset or site label describes: CD45RA-negative fraction. The receptor was isolated from a man aged 18 to 35 in good health. Some clones in this sample may be carry-over from other donors' samples. This receptor carries the CDR3 CAWSPREAEQYF. At the DNA level, the sequence is TGTGCCTGGAGCCCGCGGGAGGCCGAGCAGTACTTC.